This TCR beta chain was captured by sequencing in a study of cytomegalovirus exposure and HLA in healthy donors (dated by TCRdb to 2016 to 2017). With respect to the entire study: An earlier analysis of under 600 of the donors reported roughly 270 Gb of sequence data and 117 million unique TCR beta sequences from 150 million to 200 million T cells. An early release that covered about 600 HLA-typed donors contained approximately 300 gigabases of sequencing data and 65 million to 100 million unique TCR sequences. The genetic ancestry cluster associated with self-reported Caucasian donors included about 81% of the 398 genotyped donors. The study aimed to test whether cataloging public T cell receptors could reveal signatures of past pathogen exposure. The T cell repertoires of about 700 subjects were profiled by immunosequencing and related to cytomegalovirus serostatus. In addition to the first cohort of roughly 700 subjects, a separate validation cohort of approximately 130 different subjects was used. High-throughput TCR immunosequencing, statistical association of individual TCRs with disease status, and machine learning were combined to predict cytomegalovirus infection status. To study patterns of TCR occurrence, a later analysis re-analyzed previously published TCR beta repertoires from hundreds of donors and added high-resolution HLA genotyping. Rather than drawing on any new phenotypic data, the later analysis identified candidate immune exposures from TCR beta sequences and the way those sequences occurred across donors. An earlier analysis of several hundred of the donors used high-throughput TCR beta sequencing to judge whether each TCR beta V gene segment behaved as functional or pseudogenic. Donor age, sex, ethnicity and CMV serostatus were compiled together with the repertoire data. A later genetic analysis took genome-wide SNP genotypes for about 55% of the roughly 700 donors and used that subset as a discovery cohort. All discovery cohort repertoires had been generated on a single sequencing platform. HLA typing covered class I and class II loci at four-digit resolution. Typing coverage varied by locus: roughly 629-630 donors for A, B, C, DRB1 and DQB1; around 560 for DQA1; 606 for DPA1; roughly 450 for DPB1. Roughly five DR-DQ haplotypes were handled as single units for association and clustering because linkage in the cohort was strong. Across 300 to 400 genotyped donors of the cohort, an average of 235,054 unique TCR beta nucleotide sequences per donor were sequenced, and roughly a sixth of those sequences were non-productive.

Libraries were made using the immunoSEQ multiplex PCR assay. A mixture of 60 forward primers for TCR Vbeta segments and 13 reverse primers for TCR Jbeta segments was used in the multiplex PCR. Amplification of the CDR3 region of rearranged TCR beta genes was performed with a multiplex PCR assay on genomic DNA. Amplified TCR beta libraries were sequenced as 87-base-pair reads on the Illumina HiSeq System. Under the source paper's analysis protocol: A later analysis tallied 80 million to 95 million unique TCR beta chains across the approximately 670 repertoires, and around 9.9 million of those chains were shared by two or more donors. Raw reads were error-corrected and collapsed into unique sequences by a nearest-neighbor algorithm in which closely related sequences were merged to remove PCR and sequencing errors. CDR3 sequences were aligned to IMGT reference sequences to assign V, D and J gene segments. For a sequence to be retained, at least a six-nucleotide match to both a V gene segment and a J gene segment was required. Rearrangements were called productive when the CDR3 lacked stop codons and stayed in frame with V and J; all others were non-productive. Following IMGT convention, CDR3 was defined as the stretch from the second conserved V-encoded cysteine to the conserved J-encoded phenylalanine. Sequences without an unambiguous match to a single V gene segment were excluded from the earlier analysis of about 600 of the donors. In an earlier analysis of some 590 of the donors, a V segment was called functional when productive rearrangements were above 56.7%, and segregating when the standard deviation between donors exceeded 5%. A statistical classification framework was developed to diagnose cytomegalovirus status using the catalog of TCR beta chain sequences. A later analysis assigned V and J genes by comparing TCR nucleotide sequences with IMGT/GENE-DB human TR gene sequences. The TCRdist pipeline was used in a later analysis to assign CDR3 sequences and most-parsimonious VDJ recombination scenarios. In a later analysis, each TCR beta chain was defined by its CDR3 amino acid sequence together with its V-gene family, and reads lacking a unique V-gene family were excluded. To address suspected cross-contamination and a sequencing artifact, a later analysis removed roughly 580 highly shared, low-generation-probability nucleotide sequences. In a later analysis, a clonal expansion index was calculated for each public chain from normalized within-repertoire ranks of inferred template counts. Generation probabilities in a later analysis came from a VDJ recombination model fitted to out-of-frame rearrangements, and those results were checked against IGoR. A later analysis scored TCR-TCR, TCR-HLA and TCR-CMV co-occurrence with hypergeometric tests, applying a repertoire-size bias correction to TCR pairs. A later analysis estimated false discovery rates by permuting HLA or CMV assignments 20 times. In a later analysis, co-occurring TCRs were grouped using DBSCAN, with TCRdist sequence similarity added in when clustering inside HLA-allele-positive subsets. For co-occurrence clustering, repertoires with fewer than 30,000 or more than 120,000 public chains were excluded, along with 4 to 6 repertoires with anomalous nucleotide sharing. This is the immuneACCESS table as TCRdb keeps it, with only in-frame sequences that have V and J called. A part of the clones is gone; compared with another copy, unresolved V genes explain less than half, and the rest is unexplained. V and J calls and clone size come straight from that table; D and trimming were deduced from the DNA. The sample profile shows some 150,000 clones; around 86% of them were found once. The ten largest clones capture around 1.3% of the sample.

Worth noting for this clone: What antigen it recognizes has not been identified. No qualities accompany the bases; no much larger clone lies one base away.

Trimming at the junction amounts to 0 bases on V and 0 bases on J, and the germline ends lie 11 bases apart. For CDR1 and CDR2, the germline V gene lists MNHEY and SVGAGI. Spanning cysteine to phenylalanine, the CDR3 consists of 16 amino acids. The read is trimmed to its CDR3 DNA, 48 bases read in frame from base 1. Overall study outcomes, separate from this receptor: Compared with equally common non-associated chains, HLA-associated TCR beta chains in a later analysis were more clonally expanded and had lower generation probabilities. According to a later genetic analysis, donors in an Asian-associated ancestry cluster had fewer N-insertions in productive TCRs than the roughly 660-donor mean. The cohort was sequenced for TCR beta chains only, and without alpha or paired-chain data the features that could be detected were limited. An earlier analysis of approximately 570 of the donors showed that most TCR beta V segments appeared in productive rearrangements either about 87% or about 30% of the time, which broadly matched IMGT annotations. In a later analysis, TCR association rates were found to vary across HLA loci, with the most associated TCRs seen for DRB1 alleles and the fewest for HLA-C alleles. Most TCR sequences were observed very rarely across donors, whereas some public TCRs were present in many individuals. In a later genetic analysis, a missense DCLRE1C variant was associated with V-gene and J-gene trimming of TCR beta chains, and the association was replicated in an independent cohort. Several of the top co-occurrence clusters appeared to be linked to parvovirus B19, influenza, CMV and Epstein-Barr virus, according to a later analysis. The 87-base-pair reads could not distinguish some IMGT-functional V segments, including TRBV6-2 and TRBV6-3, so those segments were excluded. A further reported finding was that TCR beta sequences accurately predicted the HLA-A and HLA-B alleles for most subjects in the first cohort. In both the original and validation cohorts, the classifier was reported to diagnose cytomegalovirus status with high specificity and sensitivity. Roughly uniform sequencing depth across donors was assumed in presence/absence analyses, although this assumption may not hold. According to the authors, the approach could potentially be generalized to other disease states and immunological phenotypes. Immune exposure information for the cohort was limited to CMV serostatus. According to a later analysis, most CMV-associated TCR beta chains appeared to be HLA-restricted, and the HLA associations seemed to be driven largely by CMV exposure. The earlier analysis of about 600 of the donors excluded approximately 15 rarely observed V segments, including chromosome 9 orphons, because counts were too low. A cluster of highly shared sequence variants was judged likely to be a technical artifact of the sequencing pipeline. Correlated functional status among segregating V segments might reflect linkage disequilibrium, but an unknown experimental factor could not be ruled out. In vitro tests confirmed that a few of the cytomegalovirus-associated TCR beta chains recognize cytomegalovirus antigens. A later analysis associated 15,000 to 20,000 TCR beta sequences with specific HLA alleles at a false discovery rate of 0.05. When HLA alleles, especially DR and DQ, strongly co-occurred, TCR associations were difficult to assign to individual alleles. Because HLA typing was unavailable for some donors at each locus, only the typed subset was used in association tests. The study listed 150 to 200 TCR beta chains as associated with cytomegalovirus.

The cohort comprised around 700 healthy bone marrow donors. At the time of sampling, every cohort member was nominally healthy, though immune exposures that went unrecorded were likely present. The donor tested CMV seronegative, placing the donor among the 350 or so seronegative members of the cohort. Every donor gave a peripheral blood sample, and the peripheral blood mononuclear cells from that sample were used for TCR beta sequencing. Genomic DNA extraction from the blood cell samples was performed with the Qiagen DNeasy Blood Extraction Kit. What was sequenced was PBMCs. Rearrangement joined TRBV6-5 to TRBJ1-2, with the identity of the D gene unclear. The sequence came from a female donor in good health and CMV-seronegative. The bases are TGTGCCAGCAGTTACTCGAGGCCAAAACCTAACTATGGCTACACCTTC. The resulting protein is CASSYSRPKPNYGYTF.